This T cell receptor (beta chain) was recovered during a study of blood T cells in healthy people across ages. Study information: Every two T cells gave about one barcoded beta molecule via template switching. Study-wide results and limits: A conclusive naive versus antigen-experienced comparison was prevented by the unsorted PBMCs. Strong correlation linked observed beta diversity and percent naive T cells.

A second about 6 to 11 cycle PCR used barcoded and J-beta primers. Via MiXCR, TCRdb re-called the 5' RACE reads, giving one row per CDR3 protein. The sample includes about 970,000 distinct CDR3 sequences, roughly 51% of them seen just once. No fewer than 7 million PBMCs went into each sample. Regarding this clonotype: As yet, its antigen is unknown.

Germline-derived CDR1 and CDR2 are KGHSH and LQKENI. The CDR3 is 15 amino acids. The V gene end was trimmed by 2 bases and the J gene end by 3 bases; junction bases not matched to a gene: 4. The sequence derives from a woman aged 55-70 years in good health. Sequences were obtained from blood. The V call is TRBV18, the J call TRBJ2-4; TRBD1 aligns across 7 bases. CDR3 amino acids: CASSPSGTDKNIQYF. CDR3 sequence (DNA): TGTGCCAGCTCACCATCCGGGACAGACAAAAACATTCAGTACTTC.